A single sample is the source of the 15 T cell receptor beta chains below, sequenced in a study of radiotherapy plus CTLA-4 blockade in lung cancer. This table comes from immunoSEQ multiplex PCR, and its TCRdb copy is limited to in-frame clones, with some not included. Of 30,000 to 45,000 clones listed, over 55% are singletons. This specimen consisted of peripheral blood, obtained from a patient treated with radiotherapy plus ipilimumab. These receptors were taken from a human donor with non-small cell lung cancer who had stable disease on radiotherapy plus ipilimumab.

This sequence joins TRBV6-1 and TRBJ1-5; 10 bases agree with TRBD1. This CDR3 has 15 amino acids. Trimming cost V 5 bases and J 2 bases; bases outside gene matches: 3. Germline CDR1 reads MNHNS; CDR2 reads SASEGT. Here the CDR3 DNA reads TGTGCCAGCAGTCCAGGGACAGGGGGCAATCAGCCCCAGCATTTT. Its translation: CASSPGTGGNQPQHF.

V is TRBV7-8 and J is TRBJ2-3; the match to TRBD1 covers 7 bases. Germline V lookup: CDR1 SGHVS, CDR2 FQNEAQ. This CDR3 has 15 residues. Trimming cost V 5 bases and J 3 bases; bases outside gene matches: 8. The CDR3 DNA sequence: TGTGCCAGCAGCACCGGACAGGTGCGGACAGATACGCAGTATTTT. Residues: CASSTGQVRTDTQYF.

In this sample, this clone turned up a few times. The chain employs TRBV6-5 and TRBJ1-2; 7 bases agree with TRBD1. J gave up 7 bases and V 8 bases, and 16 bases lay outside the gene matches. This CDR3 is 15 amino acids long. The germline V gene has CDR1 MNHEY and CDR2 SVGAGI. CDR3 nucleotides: TGTGCCAGCTACTCCCCGGGACAGACCTTACGTGGCTACACCTTC. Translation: CASYSPGQTLRGYTF.

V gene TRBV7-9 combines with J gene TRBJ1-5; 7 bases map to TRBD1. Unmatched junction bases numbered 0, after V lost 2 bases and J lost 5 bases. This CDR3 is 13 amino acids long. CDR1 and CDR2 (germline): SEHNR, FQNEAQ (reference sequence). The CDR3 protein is CASSLTGDQPQHF. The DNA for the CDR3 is TGTGCCAGCAGCTTAACAGGGGATCAGCCCCAGCATTTT. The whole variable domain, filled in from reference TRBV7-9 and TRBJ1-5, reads DTGVSQNPRHKITKRGQNVTFRCDPISEHNRLYWYRQTLGQGPEFLTYFQNEAQLEKSRLLSDRFSAERPKGSFSTLEIQRTEQGDSAMYLCASSLTGDQPQHFGDGTRLSIL.

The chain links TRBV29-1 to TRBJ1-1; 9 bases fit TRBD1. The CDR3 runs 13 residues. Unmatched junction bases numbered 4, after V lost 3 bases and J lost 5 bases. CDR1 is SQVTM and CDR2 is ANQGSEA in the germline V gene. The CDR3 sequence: CSVEGDRVTEAFF. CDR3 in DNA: TGCAGCGTTGAGGGGGACAGGGTTACTGAAGCTTTCTTT.

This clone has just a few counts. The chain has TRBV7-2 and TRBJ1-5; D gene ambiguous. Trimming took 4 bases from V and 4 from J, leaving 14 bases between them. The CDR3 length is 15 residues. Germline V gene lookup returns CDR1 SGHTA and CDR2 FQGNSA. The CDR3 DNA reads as TGTGCCAGCAGCTCTGGCCCGGAGGCGAATCAGCCCCAGCATTTT. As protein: CASSSGPEANQPQHF.

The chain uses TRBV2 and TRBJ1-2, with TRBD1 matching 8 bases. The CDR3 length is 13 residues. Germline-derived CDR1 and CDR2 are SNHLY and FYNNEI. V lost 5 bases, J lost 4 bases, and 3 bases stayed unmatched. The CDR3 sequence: CASSQGQGYGYTF. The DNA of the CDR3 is TGTGCCAGCAGTCAAGGACAGGGCTATGGCTACACCTTC.

CDR3 in DNA: TGTGCCAGCTCACCACCAGACCGACAGTTCGGGGAGCTGTTTTTT. Translating it yields CASSPPDRQFGELFF. The chain has TRBV18 and TRBJ2-2, with D perhaps TRBD1 (5 bases). Trimming cost V 0 bases and J 7 bases, with 12 bases left between them. From germline, CDR1 is KGHSH and CDR2 LQKENI. This CDR3 has 15 amino acids. Using reference TRBV18 and TRBJ2-2 for the parts outside the CDR3, the full variable domain is NAGVMQNPRHLVRRRGQEARLRCSPMKGHSHVYWYRQLPEEGLKFMVYLQKENIIDESGMPKERFSAEFPKEGPSILRIQQVVRGDSAAYFCASSPPDRQFGELFFGEGSRLTVL.

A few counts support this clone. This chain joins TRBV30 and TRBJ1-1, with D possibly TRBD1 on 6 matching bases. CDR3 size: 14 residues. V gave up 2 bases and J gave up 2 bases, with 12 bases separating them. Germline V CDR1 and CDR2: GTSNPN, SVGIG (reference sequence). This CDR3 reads CAWSPGGRNTEAFF. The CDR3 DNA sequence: TGTGCCTGGAGTCCTGGGGGCCGCAACACTGAAGCTTTCTTT. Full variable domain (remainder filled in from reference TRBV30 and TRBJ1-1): SQTIHQWPATLVQPVGSPLSLECTVEGTSNPNLYWYRQAAGRGLQLLFYSVGIGQISSEVPQNLSASRPQDRQFILSSKKLLLSDSGFYLCAWSPGGRNTEAFFGQGTRLTVV.

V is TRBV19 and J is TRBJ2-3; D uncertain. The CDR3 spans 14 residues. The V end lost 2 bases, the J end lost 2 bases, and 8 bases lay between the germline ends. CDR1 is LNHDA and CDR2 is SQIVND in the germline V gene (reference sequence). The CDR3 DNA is TGTGCCAGTAGTATAATTTTAGACACAGATACGCAGTATTTT. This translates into CASSIILDTDTQYF.

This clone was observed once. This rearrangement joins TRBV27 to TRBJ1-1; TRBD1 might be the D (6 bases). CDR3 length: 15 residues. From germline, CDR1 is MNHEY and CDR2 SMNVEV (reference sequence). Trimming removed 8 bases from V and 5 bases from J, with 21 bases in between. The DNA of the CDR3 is TGTGCCAGCTACCCTTCATGGGGGCCAGGGACTGAAGCTTTCTTT. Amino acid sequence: CASYPSWGPGTEAFF.

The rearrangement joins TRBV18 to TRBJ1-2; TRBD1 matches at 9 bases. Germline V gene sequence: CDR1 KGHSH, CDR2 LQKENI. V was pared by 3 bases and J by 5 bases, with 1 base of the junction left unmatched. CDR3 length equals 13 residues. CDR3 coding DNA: TGTGCCAGCTCACCGGGACAGGGATATGGCTACACCTTC. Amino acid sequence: CASSPGQGYGYTF.

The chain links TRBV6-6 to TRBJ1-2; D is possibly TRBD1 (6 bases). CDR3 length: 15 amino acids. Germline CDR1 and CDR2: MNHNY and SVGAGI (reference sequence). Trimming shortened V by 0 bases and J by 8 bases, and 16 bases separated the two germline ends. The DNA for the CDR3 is TGTGCCAGCAGTTACTCGATGGGCTACAGGGAAGGCTACACCTTC. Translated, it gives CASSYSMGYREGYTF.

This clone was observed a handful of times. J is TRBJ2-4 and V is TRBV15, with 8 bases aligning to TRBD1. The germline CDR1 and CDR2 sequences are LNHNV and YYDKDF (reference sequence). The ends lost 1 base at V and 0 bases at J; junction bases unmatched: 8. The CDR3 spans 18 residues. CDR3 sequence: CATSRGPGTGLAKNIQYF. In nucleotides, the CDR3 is TGTGCCACCAGCAGAGGGCCCGGGACAGGTCTAGCCAAAAACATTCAGTACTTC.

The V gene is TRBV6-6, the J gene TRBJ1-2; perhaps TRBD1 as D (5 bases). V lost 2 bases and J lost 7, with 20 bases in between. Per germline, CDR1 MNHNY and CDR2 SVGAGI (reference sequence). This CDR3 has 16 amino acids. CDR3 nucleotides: TGTGCCAGCAGTTACCCCATTAGGGGAAGTCCAGGTGGCTACACCTTC. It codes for CASSYPIRGSPGGYTF.